Presented here are 20 T cell receptor beta chains from one specimen sequenced in a study of blood T cell repertoires in COVID-19. Sequenced by immunoSEQ multiplex PCR; TCRdb stores in-frame clones only, minus some. Of under 300,000 clones listed, around 90% are singletons. The material sequenced was peripheral blood. These receptors all stem from a woman aged 25-40 years with acute or convalescent COVID-19.

This chain uses TRBV30 with TRBJ1-5; 7 nucleotides align to TRBD1. This CDR3 spans 13 amino acids. J was trimmed by 4 bases and V by 1 base; bases with no gene match: 1. Germline loops: CDR1 GTSNPN, CDR2 SVGIG (reference sequence). The CDR3 DNA is TGTGCCTGGAGTGCGGGACAGAATCAGCCCCAGCATTTT. Amino acid sequence: CAWSAGQNQPQHF.

The chain employs TRBV18 and TRBJ1-2, with TRBD1 as a possible D gene (6 bases). CDR1 is KGHSH, CDR2 LQKENI, per germline. V gave up 3 bases and J gave up 7 bases, with 18 bases separating them. The CDR3 runs 15 residues. In DNA, the CDR3 is TGTGCCAGCTCACCTAACCCAGGGACACCATTTGGCTACACCTTC. Protein product: CASSPNPGTPFGYTF.

The J gene is TRBJ2-2, the V gene TRBV5-1, with 7 bases aligning to TRBD1. J gave up 0 bases and V 5 bases, and 1 base lay outside the gene matches. The germline V gene encodes CDR1 SGHRS and CDR2 YFSETQ. The CDR3 contains 14 residues. CDR3 protein: CASRDRANTGELFF. In DNA, the CDR3 is TGCGCCAGCAGAGACAGGGCGAACACCGGGGAGCTGTTTTTT.

This rearrangement joins TRBV29-1 to TRBJ2-7; 10 nucleotides align to TRBD2. The CDR3 is made up of 14 amino acids. Germline values: CDR1 SQVTM, CDR2 ANQGSEA. V trimming: 5 bases; J trimming: 0 bases; junction bases outside the gene matches: 4. The CDR3, as DNA: TGCAGCGTTTTCAGGACTAGCGGCTCCTACGAGCAGTACTTC. Encoded protein: CSVFRTSGSYEQYF.

This CDR3 reads CASSAQGTQPQHF. The CDR3 DNA sequence: TGTGCCAGCAGCGCACAGGGGACTCAGCCCCAGCATTTT. The chain uses TRBV9 and TRBJ1-5; TRBD1 aligns across 7 bases. Unmatched junction bases numbered 3, after V lost 3 bases and J lost 6 bases. CDR1 and CDR2 from the germline V gene are SGDLS and YYNGEE. The CDR3 is made up of 13 amino acids.

The rearrangement links TRBV15 to TRBJ1-5; 10 bases align to TRBD1. From germline, CDR1 is LNHNV and CDR2 YYDKDF (reference sequence). CDR3 length equals 16 residues. V was pared by 4 bases and J by 9 bases, with 12 bases of the junction left unmatched. CDR3 DNA sequence: TGTGCCACCAGCATACGGCCGGGACAGGGGATGGGGCCCCAGCATTTT. Amino acids: CATSIRPGQGMGPQHF.

This chain links TRBV7-9 with TRBJ1-2, with D perhaps matching TRBD1 (5 bases). Trimming took off 5 bases at V and 5 bases at J, with 15 bases between the two ends. From germline, CDR1 is SEHNR and CDR2 FQNEAQ (reference sequence). This CDR3 spans 14 amino acids. The CDR3 DNA sequence: TGTGCCAGCAGCCCTAGGGGCTCACCGTATGGCTACACCTTC. Residues: CASSPRGSPYGYTF.

This clone was counted once. The chain employs TRBV5-1 and TRBJ2-3; 16 bases align to TRBD2. Germline V gene data show CDR1 as SGHRS and CDR2 as YFSETQ. V was pared by 4 bases and J by 0 bases, with 8 bases of the junction left unmatched. This CDR3 comprises 19 residues. The CDR3 loop reads CASSTGLAGGTPSTDTQYF. The CDR3 DNA follows: TGCGCCAGCAGCACGGGACTAGCGGGAGGGACACCTAGCACAGATACGCAGTATTTT.

The CDR3 DNA reads as TGTGCCAGCAGTGGGGACAGGGGCTCGTTCACCACTGAAGCTTTCTTT. It codes for CASSGDRGSFTTEAFF. The chain carries TRBV28 and TRBJ1-1, with 10 nucleotides matching TRBD1. The junction had 10 bases not matched to a gene; V was cut back by 5 bases and J by 4 bases. Germline lookup yields CDR1 MDHEN and CDR2 SYDVKM. The CDR3 covers 16 residues.

This chain uses TRBV7-9 with TRBJ1-5; no clear D gene. The CDR3 contains 13 residues. Trimming took off 5 bases at V and 0 bases at J, with 5 bases between the two ends. Germline lookup yields CDR1 SEHNR and CDR2 FQNEAQ (reference sequence). This CDR3 is CASSPYSNQPQHF. CDR3 DNA: TGTGCCAGCAGCCCTTATAGCAATCAGCCCCAGCATTTT. Based on the CDR3 plus reference TRBV7-9 and TRBJ1-5, the full variable domain is DTGVSQNPRHKITKRGQNVTFRCDPISEHNRLYWYRQTLGQGPEFLTYFQNEAQLEKSRLLSDRFSAERPKGSFSTLEIQRTEQGDSAMYLCASSPYSNQPQHFGDGTRLSIL.

The CDR3 sequence: CASNSGTGGQPQHF. In nucleotides, the CDR3 is TGTGCCAGCAACTCCGGGACAGGGGGACAGCCCCAGCATTTT. This sequence joins TRBV2 and TRBJ1-5; 11 bases fit TRBD1. Trimming took 7 bases from V and 7 from J; bases not matched to a gene: 6. Germline values: CDR1 SNHLY, CDR2 FYNNEI. The CDR3 covers 14 residues.

V gene TRBV7-9 combines with J gene TRBJ2-3, with D possibly TRBD1 on 6 matching bases. V lost 2 bases and J 3 bases, leaving 12 bases between the germline ends. The CDR3 contains 15 residues. Germline V gene lookup returns CDR1 SEHNR and CDR2 FQNEAQ (reference sequence). CDR3 region: CASSLNFQGTDTQYF. CDR3 nucleotide sequence: TGTGCCAGCAGCTTAAACTTTCAGGGGACAGATACGCAGTATTTT.

The sample holds one count of this clone. The chain employs TRBV30 and TRBJ2-1; 11 bases are shared with TRBD2. The V segment lost 4 bases and the J segment 7 bases; nucleotides outside the gene matches: 6. This CDR3 contains 14 residues. Germline V gives CDR1 GTSNPN, CDR2 SVGIG (reference sequence). CDR3 sequence: CAWKLAGVRNEQFF. CDR3 DNA: TGTGCCTGGAAACTAGCGGGAGTACGAAATGAGCAGTTCTTC.

The chain recombines TRBV5-6 with TRBJ2-4, with D uncertain. CDR3 length: 13 residues. Germline V lookup: CDR1 SGHDT, CDR2 YYEEEE. Deletions cut 0 bases from V and 6 bases from J, with 7 bases between. This chain's CDR3 is CASSLGAGNIQYF. In DNA form, the CDR3 reads TGTGCCAGCAGCTTGGGGGCTGGAAACATTCAGTACTTC.

This clone has just a few counts. V and J are TRBV19 and TRBJ2-3, with 11 bases lining up with TRBD2. CDR1 is LNHDA and CDR2 is SQIVND in the germline V gene (reference sequence). The length of the CDR3 is 16 residues. V lost 6 bases, J lost 4 bases, and 9 bases stayed unmatched. The CDR3 region is CASSLRLAGTADTQYF. CDR3 nucleotide sequence: TGTGCCAGTAGCCTTCGACTAGCGGGAACGGCAGATACGCAGTATTTT.

The gene calls are TRBV28 and TRBJ2-1; D may be TRBD1 (6 bases). Trimming pared 5 bases from V and 2 bases from J, leaving 10 bases between. This CDR3 is built from 14 residues. Germline-derived CDR1 and CDR2 are MDHEN and SYDVKM. The DNA of the CDR3 is TGTGCCAGCAGTCTCACAGGGACCTACAATGAGCAGTTCTTC. It is translated as CASSLTGTYNEQFF.

The genes are TRBV10-3 and TRBJ2-3; tentatively, D is TRBD2 (6 bases). Germline CDR1 reads ENHRY; CDR2 reads SYGVKD. The CDR3 sequence is 14 residues long. The V and J ends lost 4 bases and 2 bases respectively, with 10 bases between them. CDR3 in DNA: TGTGCCATCAGTGCGGCGGGGTTCACAGATACGCAGTATTTT. It translates to CAISAAGFTDTQYF.

The chain joins TRBV5-4 to TRBJ2-2; 9 bases are shared with TRBD1. The trim removed 5 bases at V and 5 bases at J, leaving 7 bases unmatched. The germline V gene encodes CDR1 SGHNT and CDR2 YYREEE (reference sequence). CDR3 length: 15 amino acids. CDR3 amino acids: CASRPTGGRTGELFF. The CDR3 bases are TGTGCCAGCAGGCCTACAGGGGGCCGGACCGGGGAGCTGTTTTTT.

The genes are TRBV18 and TRBJ2-7; 11 bases map to TRBD2. This CDR3 is built from 17 residues. Germline assignment: CDR1 KGHSH and CDR2 LQKENI. V was pared by 0 bases and J by 5 bases, with 9 bases of the junction left unmatched. The CDR3: CASSPPDALAGGDEQYF. In DNA, the CDR3 is TGTGCCAGCTCACCACCGGATGCTCTAGCGGGAGGCGACGAGCAGTACTTC.

V usage is TRBV7-9 and J usage is TRBJ1-1; 7 nucleotides agree with TRBD1. The J segment lost 0 bases and the V segment lost 5 bases, leaving 15 bases of the junction unmatched. The CDR3 loop spans 18 amino acids. Germline CDR1 SEHNR, CDR2 FQNEAQ (reference sequence). CDR3 DNA sequence: TGTGCCAGCAGCGCCCGACAGGGTGGTGGGCTTATGAACACTGAAGCTTTCTTT. Protein sequence: CASSARQGGGLMNTEAFF.